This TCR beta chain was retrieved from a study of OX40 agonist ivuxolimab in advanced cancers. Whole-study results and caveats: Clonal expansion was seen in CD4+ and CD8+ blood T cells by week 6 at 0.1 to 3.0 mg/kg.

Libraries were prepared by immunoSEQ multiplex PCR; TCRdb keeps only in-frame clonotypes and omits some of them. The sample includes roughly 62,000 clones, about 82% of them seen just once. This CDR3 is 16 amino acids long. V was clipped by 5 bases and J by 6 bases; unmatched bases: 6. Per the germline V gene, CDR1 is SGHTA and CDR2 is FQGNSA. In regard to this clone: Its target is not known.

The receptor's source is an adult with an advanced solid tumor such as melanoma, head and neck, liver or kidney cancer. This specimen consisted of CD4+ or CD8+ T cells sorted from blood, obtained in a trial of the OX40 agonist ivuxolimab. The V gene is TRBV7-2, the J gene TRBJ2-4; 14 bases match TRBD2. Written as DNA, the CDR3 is TGTGCCAGCAGCACCGGACTAGCGGGGGGTGCAAACATTCAGTACTTC. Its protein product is CASSTGLAGGANIQYF.